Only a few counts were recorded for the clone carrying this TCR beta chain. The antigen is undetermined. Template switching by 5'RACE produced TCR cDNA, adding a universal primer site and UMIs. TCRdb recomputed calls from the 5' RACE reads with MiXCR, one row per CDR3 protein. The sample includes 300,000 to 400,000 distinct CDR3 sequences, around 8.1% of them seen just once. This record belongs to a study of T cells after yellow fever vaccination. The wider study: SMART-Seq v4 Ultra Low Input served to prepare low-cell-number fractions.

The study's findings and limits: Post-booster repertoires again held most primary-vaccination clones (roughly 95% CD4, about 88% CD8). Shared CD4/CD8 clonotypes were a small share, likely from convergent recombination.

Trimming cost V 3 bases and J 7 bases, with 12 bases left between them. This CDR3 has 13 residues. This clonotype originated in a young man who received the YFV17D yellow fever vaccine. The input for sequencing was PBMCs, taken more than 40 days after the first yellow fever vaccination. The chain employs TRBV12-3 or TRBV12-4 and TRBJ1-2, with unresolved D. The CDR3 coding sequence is TGTGCCAGCAGTTTGGGAGTTAAAGGTGGCTACACCTTC. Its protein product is CASSLGVKGGYTF.